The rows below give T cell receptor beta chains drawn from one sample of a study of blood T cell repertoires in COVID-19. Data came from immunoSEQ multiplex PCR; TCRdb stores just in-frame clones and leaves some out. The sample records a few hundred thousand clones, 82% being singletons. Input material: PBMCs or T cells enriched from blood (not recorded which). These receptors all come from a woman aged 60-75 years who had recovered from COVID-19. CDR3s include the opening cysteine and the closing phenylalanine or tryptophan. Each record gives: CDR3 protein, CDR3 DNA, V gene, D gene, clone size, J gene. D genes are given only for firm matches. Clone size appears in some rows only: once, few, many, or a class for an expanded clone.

CDR3aa: CASSPSTGAGTEAFF
CDR3nt: TGTGCCAGCTCACCTAGCACAGGGGCTGGCACTGAAGCTTTCTTT
v_gene: TRBV18
d_gene: TRBD1
abundance: NA
j_gene: TRBJ1-1

CDR3aa: CASRLLDRGEAFF
CDR3nt: TGTGCCAGCAGACTCCTGGACAGGGGCGAGGCTTTCTTT
v_gene: TRBV6-5
d_gene: TRBD1
abundance: NA
j_gene: TRBJ1-1

CDR3aa: CASSSLAGGYQETQYF
CDR3nt: TGTGCCAGCAGTTCACTAGCGGGGGGTTACCAAGAGACCCAGTACTTC
v_gene: TRBV27
d_gene: TRBD2
abundance: NA
j_gene: TRBJ2-5

CDR3aa: CASSLFGEGGQPQHF
CDR3nt: TGTGCCAGCAGCCTCTTCGGGGAGGGTGGACAGCCCCAGCATTTT
v_gene: TRBV3-1/TRBV3-2
d_gene: NA
abundance: NA
j_gene: TRBJ1-5

CDR3aa: CAISGGDGQPQHF
CDR3nt: TGTGCCATCAGTGGGGGGGACGGGCAGCCCCAGCATTTT
v_gene: TRBV10-3
d_gene: NA
abundance: NA
j_gene: TRBJ1-5

CDR3aa: CASTRTGYEQYF
CDR3nt: TGTGCCAGCACCCGTACAGGTTACGAGCAGTACTTC
v_gene: TRBV12-3/TRBV12-4
d_gene: NA
abundance: NA
j_gene: TRBJ2-7

CDR3aa: CASSLAGQYNEQFF
CDR3nt: TGCGCCAGCAGCTTGGCCGGACAGTACAATGAGCAGTTCTTC
v_gene: TRBV5-1
d_gene: NA
abundance: NA
j_gene: TRBJ2-1

CDR3aa: CASSLGQTRGYNSPLHF
CDR3nt: TGTGCCAGCAGTCTCGGACAGACAAGAGGGTATAATTCACCCCTCCACTTT
v_gene: TRBV27
d_gene: NA
abundance: few
j_gene: TRBJ1-6

CDR3aa: CASSARTYSSGELFF
CDR3nt: TGTGCCAGCAGCGCCCGGACTTATTCCTCCGGGGAGCTGTTTTTT
v_gene: TRBV9
d_gene: NA
abundance: NA
j_gene: TRBJ2-2

CDR3aa: CASSVESPVYGYTF
CDR3nt: TGTGCCAGCAGCGTAGAATCACCGGTTTATGGCTACACCTTC
v_gene: TRBV9
d_gene: NA
abundance: once
j_gene: TRBJ1-2

CDR3aa: CASSLGTGGASTEAFF
CDR3nt: TGCGCCAGCAGCTTGGGGACAGGGGGCGCAAGTACTGAAGCTTTCTTT
v_gene: TRBV5-1
d_gene: TRBD1
abundance: NA
j_gene: TRBJ1-1

CDR3aa: CASSLAQGPYGYTF
CDR3nt: TGTGCCAGCAGCTTAGCGCAGGGGCCCTATGGCTACACCTTC
v_gene: TRBV7-9
d_gene: NA
abundance: NA
j_gene: TRBJ1-2

CDR3aa: CASSPVGGSYNSPLHF
CDR3nt: TGTGCCAGCAGCCCGGTGGGGGGCTCCTATAATTCACCCCTCCACTTT
v_gene: TRBV5-6
d_gene: NA
abundance: NA
j_gene: TRBJ1-6

CDR3aa: CASSPPGHHYGYTF
CDR3nt: TGTGCCAGCAGTCCGCCGGGACACCACTATGGCTACACCTTC
v_gene: TRBV6-5
d_gene: NA
abundance: NA
j_gene: TRBJ1-2

CDR3aa: CASSLRTGPGSGNTIYF
CDR3nt: TGTGCCAGCAGCCTACGAACCGGTCCTGGCTCTGGAAACACCATATATTTT
v_gene: TRBV7-9
d_gene: NA
abundance: NA
j_gene: TRBJ1-3

CDR3aa: CASSNYRDTYEQYF
CDR3nt: TGTGCCAGCAGTAATTACCGAGATACCTACGAGCAGTACTTC
v_gene: TRBV6-5
d_gene: NA
abundance: NA
j_gene: TRBJ2-7

CDR3aa: CASSPLAGGAGYTF
CDR3nt: TGTGCCAGCAGCCCCCTTGCAGGGGGCGCGGGCTACACCTTC
v_gene: TRBV3-1/TRBV3-2
d_gene: TRBD1
abundance: NA
j_gene: TRBJ1-2

CDR3aa: CASSRGDRGRHNEQFF
CDR3nt: TGTGCCAGCAGCCGGGGGGACAGGGGGCGGCACAATGAGCAGTTCTTC
v_gene: TRBV3-1/TRBV3-2
d_gene: TRBD1
abundance: NA
j_gene: TRBJ2-1

CDR3aa: CASSQTGGVVDEQFF
CDR3nt: TGCGCCAGCAGCCAGACAGGGGGCGTGGTGGATGAGCAGTTCTTC
v_gene: TRBV5-1
d_gene: TRBD1
abundance: NA
j_gene: TRBJ2-1

CDR3aa: CASSQDGGQPNYGYTF
CDR3nt: TGCGCCAGCAGCCAAGATGGGGGACAGCCCAACTATGGCTACACCTTC
v_gene: TRBV4-3
d_gene: TRBD1
abundance: NA
j_gene: TRBJ1-2

CDR3aa: CASSVPGGLAYNEQFF
CDR3nt: TGTGCCAGCAGTGTGCCAGGGGGCTTGGCCTACAATGAGCAGTTCTTC
v_gene: TRBV28
d_gene: TRBD1
abundance: NA
j_gene: TRBJ2-1

CDR3aa: CASSTGQGIQETQYF
CDR3nt: TGTGCCAGTAGCACCGGACAGGGAATACAAGAGACCCAGTACTTC
v_gene: TRBV19
d_gene: TRBD1
abundance: NA
j_gene: TRBJ2-5

CDR3aa: CVRIKPGLRYGYTF
CDR3nt: TGTGTCAGAATCAAACCGGGACTGAGATATGGCTACACCTTC
v_gene: TRBV7-5
d_gene: NA
abundance: NA
j_gene: TRBJ1-2

CDR3aa: CSYETGEGTEAFF
CDR3nt: TGCAGCTATGAGACAGGGGAGGGCACTGAAGCTTTCTTT
v_gene: TRBV29-1
d_gene: TRBD1
abundance: NA
j_gene: TRBJ1-1

CDR3aa: CASSQGAQDRDNSPLHF
CDR3nt: TGTGCCAGCAGCCAAGGAGCCCAGGACAGGGATAATTCACCCCTCCACTTT
v_gene: TRBV14
d_gene: TRBD1
abundance: few
j_gene: TRBJ1-6

CDR3aa: CASSMETAYSPLHF
CDR3nt: TGTGCCAGTAGTATGGAGACCGCGTATTCACCCCTCCACTTT
v_gene: TRBV19
d_gene: NA
abundance: NA
j_gene: TRBJ1-6

CDR3aa: CASSFGVEQPQHF
CDR3nt: TGTGCCAGCAGTTTCGGGGTAGAGCAGCCCCAGCATTTT
v_gene: TRBV12-3/TRBV12-4
d_gene: NA
abundance: NA
j_gene: TRBJ1-5

CDR3aa: CASSLNPVVGANVLTF
CDR3nt: TGCGCCAGCAGCTTAAACCCGGTGGTGGGGGCCAACGTCCTGACTTTC
v_gene: TRBV5-1
d_gene: NA
abundance: NA
j_gene: TRBJ2-6

CDR3aa: CASSQQRGPGRDYGYTF
CDR3nt: TGCGCCAGCAGCCAACAAAGGGGCCCGGGGAGGGACTATGGCTACACCTTC
v_gene: TRBV4-3
d_gene: NA
abundance: NA
j_gene: TRBJ1-2

CDR3aa: CASSSAGMNTEAFF
CDR3nt: TGTGCCAGCAGTTCGGCAGGGATGAACACTGAAGCTTTCTTT
v_gene: TRBV2
d_gene: NA
abundance: NA
j_gene: TRBJ1-1

CDR3aa: CASSLGLAGLNEQFF
CDR3nt: TGTGCCAGCAGCTTGGGCCTAGCGGGCCTCAATGAGCAGTTCTTC
v_gene: TRBV5-8
d_gene: TRBD2
abundance: NA
j_gene: TRBJ2-1

CDR3aa: CASSQDRGRTRETQYF
CDR3nt: TGTGCCAGCAGCCAAGACAGGGGGCGAACCAGAGAGACCCAGTACTTC
v_gene: TRBV3-1/TRBV3-2
d_gene: TRBD1
abundance: NA
j_gene: TRBJ2-5

CDR3aa: CASSYGAGVRTEAFF
CDR3nt: TGTGCCAGCAGTTACGGGGCAGGGGTTCGCACTGAAGCTTTCTTT
v_gene: TRBV6-2/TRBV6-3
d_gene: NA
abundance: NA
j_gene: TRBJ1-1

CDR3aa: CASSGDPRQIEKLFF
CDR3nt: TGCGCCAGCAGCGGTGACCCCCGACAGATTGAAAAACTGTTTTTT
v_gene: TRBV5-1
d_gene: NA
abundance: once
j_gene: TRBJ1-4

CDR3aa: CASSVGSDTQYF
CDR3nt: TGTGCCAGCAGCGTAGGAAGCGATACGCAGTATTTT
v_gene: TRBV9
d_gene: NA
abundance: NA
j_gene: TRBJ2-3